This TCR beta chain came from a study of T cell repertoires and HLA-DP antigens. About the study: Alloreactive CD4+ T cells targeted HLA-DP on transduced HeLa.

Amplification used primers for 54 TRBV and 13 TRBJ segments. TCRdb's table, derived via immunoSEQ multiplex PCR, lists solely in-frame clones and lacks some. The sample yields fewer than 95,000 clones, approximately 86% seen once. As regards this clone: No antigen is known for it.

From germline, CDR1 is LNHDA and CDR2 SQIVND (reference sequence). CDR3 length equals 16 residues. V dropped 7 bases and J dropped 6 bases, with 22 bases sitting between them. The rearrangement links TRBV19 to TRBJ2-4; weak D call: TRBD1 (6 bases). Material: CD4+ T cells from PBMCs. The TCR was taken from a man aged 50-59 years in good health and CMV-seronegative. CDR3 region: CASTSRQAGARNIQYF. CDR3 bases: TGTGCCAGTACATCCCGGCAGGCAGGGGCGAGAAACATTCAGTACTTC.